This T cell receptor (beta chain) was identified during a study of shared clonotypes between healthy human individuals. Trimming took 4 bases from V and 5 from J, leaving 21 bases between them. This CDR3 region has 16 residues. Germline V gives CDR1 SGHDT, CDR2 YYEEEE. This table comes from immunoSEQ multiplex PCR, and its TCRdb copy is limited to in-frame clones, with some not included. The sample contains around 700,000 clones, less than 80% of which appear only once. The rearrangement uses TRBV5-6 and TRBJ1-1, with a weak D call TRBD1 (5 bases). The sequencing input was memory CD4+ T cells sorted from blood. Subset meaning: CD45RA-negative fraction. The origin of this receptor is a woman aged 25 to 39 in good health. The CDR3 bases are TGTGCCAGCAGCCCTGGCGGGGGAAGGTGGGGGACTGAAGCTTTCTTT. Residues: CASSPGGGRWGTEAFF.